Sequencing of this T cell receptor (beta chain) was carried out in a study of T cell repertoires in cytomegalovirus infection. CDR3 length equals 15 residues. Per germline, CDR1 MNHNS and CDR2 SASEGT. V lost 1 base to trimming and J lost 3 bases, with 13 bases between them. A single record per CDR3 protein comes from TCRdb applying MiXCR to the reads. Of approximately 500,000 distinct CDR3 sequences in the sample, 16% were seen once. This clonotype was observed many times. The sample consisted of CD8+ T cells from PBMCs. This chain uses TRBV6-1 with TRBJ2-7; D is possibly TRBD2 (6 bases). The receptor comes from a human donor in good health (CMV status not recorded). Some clones in this sample may be carry-over from other donors' samples. DNA for the CDR3: TGTGCCAGCAGTGAAGGAGGCGGGGCCTACTACGAGCAGTACTTC. It translates to CASSEGGGAYYEQYF.